Following are 5 T cell receptor beta chains from one sample sequenced in a study of cytomegalovirus exposure and HLA in healthy donors (dated by TCRdb to between 2016 and 2019). Receptor amplification or capture employed the immunoSEQ multiplex PCR assay. What TCRdb holds here is the immuneACCESS table cut down to in-frame rearrangements. Part of the clones is not present; checked against another copy, under half of the missing clones reflect an unresolved V gene, and the others are unexplained. The sample includes 95,000 to 120,000 clones, with about 85% observed a single time. 3% to 3.5% of the sample is taken by the ten largest. Sequenced material: PBMCs. These TCRs come from a woman under 30 in good health and CMV-seronegative.

Only one count was recorded for this clone. The V and J genes are TRBV18 and TRBJ2-7; 9 bases agree with TRBD1. The J segment lost 2 bases and the V segment lost 3 bases, leaving 11 bases of the junction unmatched. The germline gives CDR1 KGHSH, CDR2 LQKENI. This CDR3 comprises 17 residues. The CDR3 DNA reads TGTGCCAGCTCACCCCCGACAACCGGGACAGGGACCTACGAGCAGTACTTC. It encodes CASSPPTTGTGTYEQYF.

This chain links TRBV7-9 with TRBJ1-2, with TRBD1 matching over 11 bases. CDR1 SEHNR and CDR2 FQNEAQ come from the germline V gene (reference sequence). V gave up 6 bases and J gave up 4 bases; unmatched junction bases: 7. The CDR3 consists of 15 residues. The CDR3 sequence is CASSLGQGGVYGYTF. The CDR3, as DNA: TGTGCCAGCAGTCTGGGACAGGGGGGGGTCTATGGCTACACCTTC. The variable domain in full, completed from reference TRBV7-9 and TRBJ1-2, reads DTGVSQNPRHKITKRGQNVTFRCDPISEHNRLYWYRQTLGQGPEFLTYFQNEAQLEKSRLLSDRFSAERPKGSFSTLEIQRTEQGDSAMYLCASSLGQGGVYGYTFGSGTRLTVV.

This chain joins TRBV5-8 and TRBJ2-5, with unresolved D. Deletions cut 6 bases from V and 0 bases from J, with 9 bases between. The length of the CDR3 is 13 residues. Germline-derived CDR1 and CDR2 are SGHTS and YDEGEE. As DNA, the CDR3 is TGTGCCAGCAACGAGTATTACCAAGAGACCCAGTACTTC. Encoded protein: CASNEYYQETQYF.

The chain is built from TRBV27 and TRBJ1-1, with D tentatively TRBD1 (6 bases). Germline CDR1 MNHEY, CDR2 SMNVEV (reference sequence). The ends were cut back, 6 bases at V and 10 bases at J, with 24 bases in the middle. The CDR3 contains 15 residues. The CDR3 loop reads CASSSRGDNYGTAFF. In DNA, the CDR3 is TGTGCCAGCAGCAGCCGGGGGGACAACTACGGGACAGCTTTCTTT.

This chain joins TRBV27 and TRBJ1-2; TRBD1 is a possible D gene (6 bases). Deletions cut 8 bases from V and 4 bases from J, with 14 bases between. The germline gives CDR1 MNHEY, CDR2 SMNVEV (reference sequence). The CDR3 loop spans 13 amino acids. In DNA form, the CDR3 reads TGTGCCAGCGGAAAATCAGGGGTCTATGGCTACACCTTC. As protein: CASGKSGVYGYTF.